The 10 T cell receptor beta chains presented below share a single source sample, sequenced in a study of cytomegalovirus exposure and HLA in healthy donors. 60 Vbeta and 13 Jbeta primers were used in PCR. The assay was immunoSEQ multiplex PCR, and TCRdb's table has in-frame clones only and misses some. The sample lists fewer than 120,000 clones, 76% seen once, with around 15% in the top ten. Specimen: PBMCs. These receptors came from a man aged 30 to 45 in good health and CMV-seropositive.

This clone appeared a few times. The rearrangement joins TRBV19 to TRBJ2-4; tentatively, D is TRBD2 (7 bases). This CDR3 is 14 amino acids long. CDR1 is LNHDA and CDR2 is SQIVND in the germline V gene (reference sequence). V was clipped by 1 base and J by 8 bases, with 12 bases between them. The CDR3 region is CASSIGGGRDIQYF. In DNA form, the CDR3 reads TGTGCCAGTAGTATAGGGGGGGGCAGGGACATTCAGTACTTC.

This clone was observed a few times. The chain joins TRBV11-2 to TRBJ2-5; TRBD1 aligns across 7 bases. Trimming took 4 bases from V and 4 from J; bases not matched to a gene: 9. CDR1 SGHAT and CDR2 FQNNGV come from the germline V gene. CDR3 length equals 15 residues. The CDR3 spells CASSWGTDKRETQYF. In DNA, the CDR3 is TGTGCCAGCAGCTGGGGGACAGATAAGCGAGAGACCCAGTACTTC.

The CDR3 protein is CASSQSWGVSTDTQYF. CDR3 bases: TGCGCCAGCAGCCAATCGTGGGGGGTGAGCACAGATACGCAGTATTTT. V gene TRBV4-3 combines with J gene TRBJ2-3; the D gene is possibly TRBD2 (6 bases). The V and J ends lost 2 bases and 0 bases respectively, with 12 bases between them. Germline CDR1 LGHNA, CDR2 YSLEER. The CDR3 extends over 16 amino acids.

The V gene is TRBV30, the J gene TRBJ1-6; 8 bases map to TRBD1. The V segment lost 0 bases and the J segment 2 bases; nucleotides outside the gene matches: 15. CDR1 and CDR2 (germline): GTSNPN, SVGIG (reference sequence). The CDR3 extends over 20 amino acids. The CDR3, as DNA: TGTGCCTGGAGTGTACTGGGGAATCTACAGGGGGTCGCCTATAATTCACCCCTCCACTTT. Translating it yields CAWSVLGNLQGVAYNSPLHF.

V gene TRBV4-2 combines with J gene TRBJ2-3; possibly TRBD2 for D (7 bases). Trimming pared 0 bases from V and 4 bases from J, leaving 17 bases between. CDR1 and CDR2 from the germline V gene are LGHNA and YNFKEQ. The CDR3 has 17 residues. The CDR3 sequence: CASSQEWGGASADTQYF. CDR3 coding DNA: TGTGCCAGCAGCCAAGAGTGGGGGGGCGCCTCGGCAGATACGCAGTATTTT.

This sequence joins TRBV10-3 and TRBJ2-1, with 13 bases fitting TRBD2. V was pared by 0 bases and J by 13 bases, with 6 bases of the junction left unmatched. The CDR3 has 15 amino acids. CDR1 is ENHRY, CDR2 SYGVKD, per germline. The CDR3 reads CAISESGLAGREQFF. The CDR3 DNA reads TGTGCCATCAGTGAGTCGGGACTAGCGGGGCGGGAACAGTTCTTC.

V is TRBV5-5 and J is TRBJ1-2; D gene uncertain. This CDR3 region has 15 residues. Trimming took 3 bases from V and 0 from J, leaving 12 bases between them. Germline assignment: CDR1 SGHKS and CDR2 YYEKEE (reference sequence). CDR3 loop: CASSSPRIANYGYTF. In nucleotides, the CDR3 is TGTGCCAGCAGCTCGCCCAGGATAGCTAACTATGGCTACACCTTC.

V usage is TRBV7-2 and J usage is TRBJ2-5; D is ambiguous. The J call is in doubt because the DNA end fits TRBJ2-7 better. The CDR3 has 13 residues. The germline gives CDR1 SGHTA, CDR2 FQGNSA. This CDR3 reads CASTRYGAYEQYF. CDR3 DNA: TGTGCCAGCACCCGGTATGGGGCCTACGAGCAGTACTTC.

This clone is a singleton in its sample. The gene calls are TRBV20-1 and TRBJ1-1; weak D call: TRBD1 (6 bases). The V and J ends lost 6 bases and 6 bases respectively, with 11 bases between them. CDR1 is DFQATT, CDR2 SNEGSKA, per germline (reference sequence). CDR3 length equals 11 residues. CDR3 in DNA: TGCAGTGCAAAGGGGGGGGCTGAAGCTTTCTTT. It translates to CSAKGGAEAFF.

CDR3 sequence (DNA): TGTGCCATCAGCGGAGGTACAGGGTCCTACGAGCAGTACTTC. This encodes CAISGGTGSYEQYF. The chain combines TRBV10-3 with TRBJ2-7; tentatively, D is TRBD1 (6 bases). The length of the CDR3 is 14 residues. V gave up 6 bases and J gave up 1 base, with 13 bases separating them. CDR1 and CDR2 (germline): ENHRY, SYGVKD.